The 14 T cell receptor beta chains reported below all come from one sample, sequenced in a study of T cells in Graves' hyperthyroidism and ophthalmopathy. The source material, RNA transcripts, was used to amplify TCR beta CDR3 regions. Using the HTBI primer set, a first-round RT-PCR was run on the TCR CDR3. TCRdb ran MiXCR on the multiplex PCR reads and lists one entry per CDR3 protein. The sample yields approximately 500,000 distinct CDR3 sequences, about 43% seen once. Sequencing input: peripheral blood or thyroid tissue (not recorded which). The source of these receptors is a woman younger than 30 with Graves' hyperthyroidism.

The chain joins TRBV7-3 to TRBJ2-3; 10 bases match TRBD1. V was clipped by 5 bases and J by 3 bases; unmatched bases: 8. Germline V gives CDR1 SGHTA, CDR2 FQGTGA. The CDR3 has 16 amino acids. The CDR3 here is CASSADRGRWTDTQYF. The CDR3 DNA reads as TGTGCCAGCAGCGCCGACAGGGGGCGGTGGACAGATACGCAGTATTTT.

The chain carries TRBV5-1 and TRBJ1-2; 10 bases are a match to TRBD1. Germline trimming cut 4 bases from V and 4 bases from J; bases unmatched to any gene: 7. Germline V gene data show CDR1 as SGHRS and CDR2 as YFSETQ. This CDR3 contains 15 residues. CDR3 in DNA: TGCGCCAGCAGCCGGGACAGGGGAGGAGGCTATGGCTACACCTTC. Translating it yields CASSRDRGGGYGYTF.

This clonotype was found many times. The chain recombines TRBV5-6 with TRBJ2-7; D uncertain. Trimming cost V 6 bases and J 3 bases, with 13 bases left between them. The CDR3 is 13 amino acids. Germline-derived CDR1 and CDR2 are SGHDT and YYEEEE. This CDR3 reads CASTFGFGYEQYF. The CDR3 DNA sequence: TGTGCCAGCACCTTCGGATTCGGCTACGAGCAGTACTTC.

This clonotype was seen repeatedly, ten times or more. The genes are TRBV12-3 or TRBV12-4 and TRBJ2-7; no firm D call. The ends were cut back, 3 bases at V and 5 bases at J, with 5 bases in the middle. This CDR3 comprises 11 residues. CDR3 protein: CASSFKNEQYF. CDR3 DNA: TGTGCCAGCAGTTTTAAAAACGAGCAGTACTTC.

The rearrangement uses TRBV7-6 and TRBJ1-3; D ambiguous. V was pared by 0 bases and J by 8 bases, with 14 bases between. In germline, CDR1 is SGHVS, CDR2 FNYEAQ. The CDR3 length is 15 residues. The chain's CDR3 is CASSLAAGGFDTIYF. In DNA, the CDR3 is TGTGCCAGCAGCTTAGCCGCGGGTGGGTTCGACACCATATATTTT. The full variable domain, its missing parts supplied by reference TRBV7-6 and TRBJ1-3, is GAGVSQSPRYKVTKRGQDVALRCDPISGHVSLYWYRQALGQGPEFLTYFNYEAQQDKSGLPNDRFSAERPEGSISTLTIQRTEQRDSAMYRCASSLAAGGFDTIYFGEGSWLTVV.

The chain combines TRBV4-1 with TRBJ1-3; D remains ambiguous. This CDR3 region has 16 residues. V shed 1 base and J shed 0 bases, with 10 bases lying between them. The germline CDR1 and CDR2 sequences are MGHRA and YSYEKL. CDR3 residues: CASSQGGGSSGNTIYF. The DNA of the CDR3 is TGCGCCAGCAGCCAAGGAGGCGGGAGCTCTGGAAACACCATATATTTT.

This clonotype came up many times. CDR3 DNA sequence: TGCGCCAGCAGCCAAGCCCTCTCGTCTCCCGAGCAGTACTTC. It encodes CASSQALSSPEQYF. The rearrangement uses TRBV4-1 and TRBJ2-7; D gene uncertain. Trimming cost V 1 base and J 6 bases, with 13 bases left between them. Germline values: CDR1 MGHRA, CDR2 YSYEKL. The CDR3 loop spans 14 amino acids.

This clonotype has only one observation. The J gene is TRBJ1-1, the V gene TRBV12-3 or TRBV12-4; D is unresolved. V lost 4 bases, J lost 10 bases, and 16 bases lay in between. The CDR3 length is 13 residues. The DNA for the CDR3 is TGTGCCAGCAGTTACGGGAGAGGCCAAGCAGCTTTCTTT. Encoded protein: CASSYGRGQAAFF.

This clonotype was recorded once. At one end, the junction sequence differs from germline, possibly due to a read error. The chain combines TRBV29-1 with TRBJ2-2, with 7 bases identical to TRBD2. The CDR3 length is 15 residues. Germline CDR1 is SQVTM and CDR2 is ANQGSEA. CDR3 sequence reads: CSAEMGLSSTGELFF. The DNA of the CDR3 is TGCAGCGCTGAAATGGGACTATCGAGCACCGGGGAGCTGTTTTTT.

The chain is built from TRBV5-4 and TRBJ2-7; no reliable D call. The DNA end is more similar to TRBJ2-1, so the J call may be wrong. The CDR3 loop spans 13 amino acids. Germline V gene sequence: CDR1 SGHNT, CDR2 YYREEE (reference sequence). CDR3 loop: CASSFQRRDEQFF. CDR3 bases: TGTGCCAGCAGCTTTCAACGACGCGATGAGCAGTTCTTC.

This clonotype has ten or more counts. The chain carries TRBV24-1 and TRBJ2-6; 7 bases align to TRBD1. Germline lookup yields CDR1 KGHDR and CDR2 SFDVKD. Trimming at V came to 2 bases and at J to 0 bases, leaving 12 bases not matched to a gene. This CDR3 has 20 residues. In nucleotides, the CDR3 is TGTGCCACCAGTGATTATCGACAGGGATCTACAGGCTCTGGGGCCAACGTCCTGACTTTC. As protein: CATSDYRQGSTGSGANVLTF.

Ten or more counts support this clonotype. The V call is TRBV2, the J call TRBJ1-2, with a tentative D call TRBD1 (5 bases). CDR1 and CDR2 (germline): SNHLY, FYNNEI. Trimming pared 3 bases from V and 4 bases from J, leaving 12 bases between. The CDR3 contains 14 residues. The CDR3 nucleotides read TGTGCCAGCAGTGATGTGGACATAATCTATGGCTACACCTTC. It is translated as CASSDVDIIYGYTF.

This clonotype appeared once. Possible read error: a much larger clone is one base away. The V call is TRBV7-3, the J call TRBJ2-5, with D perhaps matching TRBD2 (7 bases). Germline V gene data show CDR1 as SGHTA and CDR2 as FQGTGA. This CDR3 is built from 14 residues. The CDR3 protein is CAGSSKGGEETQYF. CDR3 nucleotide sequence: TGTGCCGGCAGCTCGAAAGGGGGGGAAGAGACCCAGTACTTC.

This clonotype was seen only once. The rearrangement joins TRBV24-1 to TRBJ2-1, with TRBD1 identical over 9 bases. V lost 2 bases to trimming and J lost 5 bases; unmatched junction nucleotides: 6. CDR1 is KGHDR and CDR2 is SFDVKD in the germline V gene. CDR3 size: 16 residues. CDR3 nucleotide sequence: TGTGCCACCAGTGATTCGGACAGGGGAAGGCACAATGAGCAGTTCTTC. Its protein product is CATSDSDRGRHNEQFF.